The clone carrying this TCR beta chain was counted once. The V end lost 0 bases, the J end lost 11 bases, and 19 bases lay between the germline ends. CDR3 length: 15 residues. From germline, CDR1 is MNHNY and CDR2 SVGAGI (reference sequence). This entry belongs to a study of technical replicates of blood from several donors. Method: immunoSEQ multiplex PCR; TCRdb's copy keeps in-frame clones and lacks some. This table holds about 70,000 clones, approximately 94% found once. The sequence was obtained from a human donor in good health. This chain connects TRBV6-6 to TRBJ1-1, with TRBD1 as a possible D gene (6 bases). Sequences were obtained from T cells isolated from PBMCs. CDR3 nucleotide sequence: TGTGCCAGCAGTTACTCGAATGACGGGGGGCGGTATGCTTTCTTT. Its protein product is CASSYSNDGGRYAFF.